Below, one T cell receptor beta chain is given with its context. The germline gives CDR1 SGHRS, CDR2 YFSETQ. This CDR3 has 13 amino acids. With 4 bases removed from V and 4 bases from J, the gap between germline ends came to 8 bases. The sample belongs to a study of blood T cell repertoires in COVID-19. The repertoire was sequenced with immunoSEQ multiplex PCR; TCRdb's copy has only in-frame clones and lacks some. The table lists about 440,000 clones, 70% to 90% of them singletons. This receptor was taken from a woman between 50 and 59 years old with COVID-19, enrolled during active disease. The chain is built from TRBV5-1 and TRBJ2-2; D is possibly TRBD2 (5 bases). Sequenced: peripheral blood. CDR3 protein: CASSKGSTGELFF. The CDR3 nucleotides read TGCGCCAGCAGCAAAGGGAGCACCGGGGAGCTGTTTTTT.